This T cell receptor beta chain emerged from a study of somatic mutations in cytotoxic T cells in rheumatoid arthritis. The CD4+ and CD8+ fractions came from positive magnetic bead selection and were purity-checked by flow cytometry. Data came from immunoSEQ multiplex PCR; TCRdb stores just in-frame clones and leaves some out. The sample has about 29,000 clones, about 87% seen once. Trimming at V came to 3 bases and at J to 6 bases, leaving 6 bases not matched to a gene. The length of the CDR3 is 16 residues. Germline V gene data show CDR1 as SGHNT and CDR2 as YYREEE (reference sequence). J is TRBJ2-2 and V is TRBV5-4; TRBD2 aligns across 12 bases. What was sequenced was CD8+ T cells sorted from blood. The TCR comes from an adult with rheumatoid arthritis. CDR3 sequence: CASSSSSGGAPGELFF. CDR3 nucleotides: TGTGCCAGCAGCTCCTCTAGCGGGGGGGCTCCCGGGGAGCTGTTTTTT.